These T cell receptor beta chains were read from a single sample in a study of a mutant IDH1 vaccine in newly diagnosed glioma. Sequenced by immunoSEQ multiplex PCR; TCRdb stores in-frame clones only, minus some. The repertoire has tens of thousands of clones, over 80% of them found once; the top ten carry under 8.5%. These receptors have no identified antigens. Sequencing was performed on PBMCs, taken from a glioma patient whose treatment included an IDH1 peptide vaccine. The receptors were sampled from a woman aged 18-30 years with glioma. Both conserved end residues are part of each CDR3. Each record gives: clone size, J gene, D gene, V gene, CDR3 protein. The D gene is left open where the match is weak. Clone size, where shown, is once, few, many, or a class for clones that have expanded.

-	TRBJ1-3	-	TRBV10-3	CAISESAVGGAGNTIYF
-	TRBJ1-1	-	TRBV12-2	CASRLKSRENTEAFF
-	TRBJ1-2	TRBD1	TRBV7-9	CASNTGTGDGYTF
-	TRBJ2-5	-	TRBV6-5	CASSALGVSETQYF
once	TRBJ1-1	-	TRBV9	CASSLDKDTEAFF
-	TRBJ2-3	TRBD2	TRBV14	CASSLSGLAGDTQYF
-	TRBJ2-7	-	TRBV6-6	CASSSRDGYEQYF
once	TRBJ2-7	-	TRBV7-8	CASSKSREQYF
-	TRBJ2-7	-	TRBV19	CASRWGGQASYEQYF
-	TRBJ1-1	-	TRBV5-6	CASSLGRLFTEAFF
-	TRBJ1-1	TRBD1	TRBV2	CATGQGVNTEAFF
-	TRBJ2-7	TRBD2	TRBV9	CASSAGGLAGSYEQYF
-	TRBJ2-3	TRBD1	TRBV7-2	CASSPAGRGTDTQYF
-	-	-	TRBV27	CASSPGTRVGEQYF
-	TRBJ1-2	-	TRBV15	CATSRDRAANYGYTF
-	TRBJ1-3	-	TRBV19	CASSIRGSGNTIYF
few	TRBJ2-3	-	TRBV5-1	CASSLLMGRSSTDTQYF
-	TRBJ2-2	-	TRBV5-5	CASSFHDRWNTGELFF
-	TRBJ2-5	-	TRBV5-5	CASSVWGQETQYF
-	TRBJ2-1	-	TRBV23-1	CASSQYGQSLGYNEQFF
few	TRBJ1-5	-	TRBV9	CASSVEGDNQPQHF
-	TRBJ2-3	TRBD2	TRBV9	CASSVEGSGGRSTDTQYF
-	TRBJ1-3	-	TRBV6-5	CASYPGWSGNTIYF
few	TRBJ2-3	-	TRBV19	CASSIAAGRTDTQYF
-	TRBJ2-7	TRBD1	TRBV18	CASSPQGESYEQYF
-	TRBJ2-7	TRBD1	TRBV2	CASSDGTGGVQYF
-	TRBJ2-2	-	TRBV10-3	CAINQGGSGELFF
once	TRBJ1-3	-	TRBV19	CASYTSAGNTIYF
-	TRBJ1-6	-	TRBV5-1	CASSFSSGAGGSSPLHF
-	TRBJ1-5	TRBD1	TRBV19	CASSILTGPGYQPQHF
-	TRBJ2-1	-	TRBV4-1	CASSQVPSAFSYNEQFF
-	TRBJ2-7	-	TRBV4-3	CASSQEISAIGYEQYF
-	TRBJ1-4	TRBD1	TRBV9	CASSGIRQGAEKLFF
few	TRBJ2-1	-	TRBV18	CASSPPYTGRYNEQFF
-	TRBJ2-1	-	TRBV27	CASSFTGMDEQFF
-	TRBJ1-6	-	TRBV9	CASSSRGTASLLSPLHF